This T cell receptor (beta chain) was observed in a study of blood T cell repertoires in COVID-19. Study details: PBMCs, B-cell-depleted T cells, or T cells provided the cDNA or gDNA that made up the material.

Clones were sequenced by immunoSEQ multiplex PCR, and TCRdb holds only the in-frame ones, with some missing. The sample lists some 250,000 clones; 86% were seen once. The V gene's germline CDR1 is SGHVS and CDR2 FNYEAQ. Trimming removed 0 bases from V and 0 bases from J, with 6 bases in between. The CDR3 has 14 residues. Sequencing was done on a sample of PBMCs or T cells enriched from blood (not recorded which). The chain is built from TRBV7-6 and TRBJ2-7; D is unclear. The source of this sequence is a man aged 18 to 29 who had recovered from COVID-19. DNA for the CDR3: TGTGCCAGCAGCTTAGCCCCAGACTCCTACGAGCAGTACTTC. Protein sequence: CASSLAPDSYEQYF.